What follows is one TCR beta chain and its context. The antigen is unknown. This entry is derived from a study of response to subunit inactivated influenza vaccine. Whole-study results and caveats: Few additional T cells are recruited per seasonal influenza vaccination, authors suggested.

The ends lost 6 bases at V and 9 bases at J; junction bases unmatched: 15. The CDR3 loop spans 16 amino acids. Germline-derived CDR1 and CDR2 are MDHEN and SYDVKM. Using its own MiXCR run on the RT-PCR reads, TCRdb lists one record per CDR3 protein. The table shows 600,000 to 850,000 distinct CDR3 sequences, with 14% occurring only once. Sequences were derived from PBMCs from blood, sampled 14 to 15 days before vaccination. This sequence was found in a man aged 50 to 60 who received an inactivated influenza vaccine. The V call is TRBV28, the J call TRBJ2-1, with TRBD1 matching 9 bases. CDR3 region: CASSRWDRDRLGEQFF. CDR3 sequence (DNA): TGTGCCAGCAGCCGGTGGGACAGGGATCGACTTGGTGAGCAGTTCTTC.